These T cell receptor beta chains were read from a single sample in a study of T-cell reconstitution after alpha-beta-depleted transplantation in children. MiXCR was run by TCRdb on the PCR reads, yielding one entry per CDR3 protein. The sample lists 240,000 or so distinct CDR3 sequences, 12% occurring once. The sample consisted of PBMCs from the stem cell graft donor, taken from the stem cell graft. The receptors stem from a human donor who donated a stem cell graft to a child with acute lymphoblastic leukemia. The CDR3 runs from the conserved cysteine through the conserved F or W. D genes are given only for firm matches. For some rows the clone size is stated as once, few or many, or as a class when expanded; others skip it.

d_call clone_size j_call v_call cdr3_nt cdr3_aa
- few TRBJ2-1 TRBV6-5 TGTGCCAGCAGTTACTCGATTGGAGAGGCGGTGCATGAGCAGTTCTTC CASSYSIGEAVHEQFF
- many TRBJ1-2 TRBV7-2 TGTGCCAGCAGCTTAGATACGGGGGCGCGGGTCGGCTACACCTTC CASSLDTGARVGYTF
- - TRBJ1-2 TRBV12-3/TRBV12-4 TGTGCCAGCAGTTTTCTAACAGGGCCTGGTGACACCTTC CASSFLTGPGDTF
- many TRBJ2-7 TRBV15 TGTGCCACCAGTCGAGTGGGGTTAAGGAGCTCCTACGAGCAGTACTTC CATSRVGLRSSYEQYF
TRBD1 many TRBJ1-1 TRBV6-1 TGTGCCAGCAGTGAGAAGACAGGGTCGAACACTGAAGCTTTCTTT CASSEKTGSNTEAFF
- few TRBJ2-1 TRBV30 TGTGCCTGGGACCGCCGGGGGATTGAGCAGTTCTTC CAWDRRGIEQFF
- few TRBJ2-3 TRBV4-3 TGCGCCAGCAGCCAAGCTCGGGACACCATTGCAGGCACAGATACGCAGTATTTT CASSQARDTIAGTDTQYF
TRBD1 many TRBJ2-7 TRBV4-3 TGCGCCAGCAGCCAAGAGGGGACAGGCTTGCACTACGAGCAGTACTTC CASSQEGTGLHYEQYF
- - TRBJ2-1 TRBV5-1 TGCGCCAGCAGCTTAGGAGGCAGAGCATCCTACAATGAGCAGTTCTTC CASSLGGRASYNEQFF
- many TRBJ1-5 TRBV5-1 TGCGCCAGCAGCTTGGTACAGGGCGGCCAGCCCCAGCATTTT CASSLVQGGQPQHF
- - TRBJ2-7 TRBV18 TGTGCCAGCTCACCAGGGCGTGGCTACGAGCAGTACTTC CASSPGRGYEQYF
TRBD1 - TRBJ2-1 TRBV7-9 TGTGCCAGCAGCTTCGGACAGGGTTTTGGGAATGAGCAGTTCTTC CASSFGQGFGNEQFF
- many TRBJ1-6 TRBV4-3 TGCGCCAGCAGCCAGGATAAGGACCGACTTAGCAATTCACCCCTCCACTTT CASSQDKDRLSNSPLHF
- many TRBJ1-2 TRBV5-1 TGCGCCAGCAGCCAAGGAACAGAGGACTATGGCTACACCTTC CASSQGTEDYGYTF
TRBD1 many TRBJ2-5 TRBV2 TGTGCCAGCATTAACGGACAGGGTGAGACCCAGTACTTC CASINGQGETQYF
TRBD2 many TRBJ2-1 TRBV6-5 TGTGCCAGCCGGCGGATGGAGGGCGGGAGGGATGAGCAGTTCTTC CASRRMEGGRDEQFF
TRBD1 many TRBJ1-1 TRBV15 TGTGCCACCAGCGTATACCGGGACAGATATGAAGCTTTCTTT CATSVYRDRYEAFF
- many TRBJ1-2 TRBV29-1 TGCAGCGTTGAAGATCTAGGAGACGGCTACACCTTC CSVEDLGDGYTF
- many TRBJ2-1 TRBV7-8 TGTGCCAGCGACGCGGAGTCCTACAATGAGCAGTTCTTC CASDAESYNEQFF
- few TRBJ2-7 TRBV28 TGTGGGGTTGCCCCGAGCTCCTACGAGCAGTACTTC CGVAPSSYEQYF
- many TRBJ2-5 TRBV5-1 TGCGCCAGCAGCTCTGGCGGGGTTGAAGAGACCCAGTACTTC CASSSGGVEETQYF
- - TRBJ2-6 TRBV30 TGTGCCTGGAACCTCGATATGGGCGGTGGGGCCAACGTCCTGACTTTC CAWNLDMGGGANVLTF
TRBD1 - TRBJ1-3 TRBV7-9 TGTGCCAGCAGCTTGGGACAGGGGGAGGCTGGAAACACCATATATTTT CASSLGQGEAGNTIYF
- many TRBJ2-7 TRBV20-1 TGCAGTGCTAGGGCGGGCCATCTCTACGAGCAGTACTTC CSARAGHLYEQYF
- many TRBJ1-1 TRBV7-8 TGTGCCAGCAGCCACACAGTGAACACTGAAGCTTTCTTT CASSHTVNTEAFF
TRBD2 many TRBJ2-7 TRBV28 TGTGCCAGCAATATAGCGGGAGCCCGCTCCTACGAGCAGTACTTC CASNIAGARSYEQYF
TRBD1 - TRBJ1-2 TRBV11-2 TGTGCCAGCAGCACCCCGGGACAGGGGATAGGTGGCTTCACCTTC CASSTPGQGIGGFTF
- many TRBJ1-1 TRBV6-6 TGTGCCAGCTTCGGGGGCACTGAAGCTTTCTTT CASFGGTEAFF
TRBD2 many TRBJ2-2 TRBV10-2 TGCGCCAGCAGTGAGCAGAACCCGGGACTACCGAACACCGGGGAGCTGTTTTTT CASSEQNPGLPNTGELFF
TRBD2 - TRBJ2-2 TRBV5-4 TGTGCCAGCAGCTCGAAGGGACTAGCGGGAGCTCACACCGGGGAGCTGTTTTTT CASSSKGLAGAHTGELFF
TRBD1 many TRBJ2-7 TRBV6-2/TRBV6-3 TGTGCCAGCACCTCGGACAGGGGGACCCACGAGCAGTACTTC CASTSDRGTHEQYF
TRBD2 - TRBJ2-1 TRBV5-6 TGTGCCAGCAGGACTAGCGGGGGGGCGGAATTAAAGCAGTTCTTC CASRTSGGAELKQFF
- - TRBJ1-1 TRBV6-5 TGTGCCAGCAGTTACGCGGAGAACACTGAAGCTTTCTTT CASSYAENTEAFF
- many TRBJ2-5 TRBV25-1 TGTGCCAGCAGTGACCCTTGGGCGGAGACCCAGTACTTC CASSDPWAETQYF
- many TRBJ2-7 TRBV29-1 TGCAGCGTTTCGAGGGGCGGGGGCCTTAGCTCCTACGAGCAGTACTTC CSVSRGGGLSSYEQYF
- many TRBJ2-2 TRBV3-1 TGTGCCAGCAGCCAAGACGGGGAGGCCGGGGAGCTGTTTTTT CASSQDGEAGELFF